This T cell receptor (beta chain) is from a study of blood T cell repertoires in COVID-19. On the study more broadly: Some COVID-19 samples were acute and others convalescent; all came from the United States, Italy and Spain.

Germline-derived CDR1 and CDR2 are SGHTA and FQGNSA. CDR3 length: 14 amino acids. V shed 5 bases and J 6 bases; nucleotides not matched to a gene: 6. Under the authors' procedure: Reference gene primer amplification in the assay estimated nucleated cell counts. Assay: immunoSEQ multiplex PCR; the TCRdb copy retains only in-frame clones and omits some. V, J and clone size were drawn from that table, and D and trimming were deduced from the DNA. The sample has more than 200,000 clones; 85% to 90% are singletons. Sequenced: peripheral blood. The chain couples TRBV7-2 to TRBJ2-1, with TRBD2 identical over 8 bases. This clonotype was obtained from a woman aged 45-65 years with acute or convalescent COVID-19. CDR3 in amino acids: CASSPGLVGNEQFF. DNA for the CDR3: TGTGCCAGCAGCCCGGGACTAGTCGGCAATGAGCAGTTCTTC.